A single sample gave rise to the 28 T cell receptor beta chains below, sequenced in a study of T cell responses to AZD1222 COVID-19 vaccine. Method: immunoSEQ multiplex PCR; TCRdb's copy keeps in-frame clones and lacks some. The sample holds approximately 90,000 clones, roughly 89% seen once. Source: peripheral blood, taken on day 0 of AZD1222 vaccination. These receptors were taken from an adult in good health.

The V and J genes are TRBV13 and TRBJ1-6; D is undetermined. This CDR3 has 13 amino acids. Between the trimmed V and J ends, which lost 4 bases and 11 bases, there was a span of 12 bases. CDR1 PRHDT and CDR2 FYEKMQ come from the germline V gene (reference sequence). The CDR3 DNA follows: TGTGCCAGCAGCTCCGTGGTGAGCGCACCCCTCCACTTT. Its protein is CASSSVVSAPLHF.

The V gene is TRBV7-2, the J gene TRBJ2-3; D gene unclear. The length of the CDR3 is 12 residues. V was trimmed by 8 bases and J by 4 bases, leaving 10 bases between them. Germline V gives CDR1 SGHTA, CDR2 FQGNSA. CDR3 in DNA: TGTGCCAGCTGCGTCTTGGCAGATACGCAGTATTTT. Its protein is CASCVLADTQYF.

This clone turned up a few times. This chain's CDR3 is CASSQGNGAVYGYTF. In nucleotides, the CDR3 is TGCGCCAGCAGTCAGGGGAACGGAGCCGTCTATGGCTACACCTTC. This chain uses TRBV23-1 with TRBJ1-2; D remains unclear. TRBV23-1 qualifies as an ORF whose function is uncertain. Trimming left V 3 bases short and J 4 bases short, with 15 bases between. This CDR3 comprises 15 residues.

The chain joins TRBV5-6 to TRBJ1-6; D is possibly TRBD1 (5 bases). Germline V gene data show CDR1 as SGHDT and CDR2 as YYEEEE. The V end lost 0 bases, the J end lost 9 bases, and 22 bases lay between the germline ends. The CDR3 loop spans 18 amino acids. As DNA, the CDR3 is TGTGCCAGCAGCTTGGGGGGCGTAGGCAGGGCCCGAGGTTCACCCCTCCACTTT. Amino acid sequence: CASSLGGVGRARGSPLHF.

The V call is TRBV3-1 (or the pseudogene TRBV3-2), the J call TRBJ1-3, with D hard to call. This CDR3 is built from 15 residues. Germline V gene data show CDR1 as LGHDT and CDR2 as YNNKEL (reference sequence). Trimming took off 2 bases at V and 2 bases at J, with 10 bases between the two ends. For the CDR3, the DNA is TGTGCCAGCAGCCAATGGGTTGGGGCTGGAAACACCATATATTTT. It encodes CASSQWVGAGNTIYF.

The V gene is TRBV19, the J gene TRBJ1-2; perhaps TRBD1 as D (6 bases). Germline CDR1 LNHDA, CDR2 SQIVND (reference sequence). The CDR3 extends over 17 amino acids. The V gene lost 3 bases and the J gene lost 4 bases, with 21 bases spanning the gap. The CDR3 protein is CASSIAPTGPGAYGYTF. The CDR3 DNA reads TGTGCCAGTAGTATCGCTCCCACCGGGCCAGGGGCCTATGGCTACACCTTC.

This rearrangement joins TRBV7-2 to TRBJ1-4; tentatively, D is TRBD1 (5 bases). V was pared by 5 bases and J by 5 bases, with 12 bases between. Germline CDR1 reads SGHTA; CDR2 reads FQGNSA. The CDR3 runs 14 residues. The CDR3 loop is CASSPVWGNEKLFF. In nucleotides, the CDR3 is TGTGCCAGCAGCCCGGTCTGGGGGAATGAAAAACTGTTTTTT.

The rearrangement links TRBV7-9 to TRBJ2-7; D unclear. CDR3 length: 14 residues. CDR1 and CDR2 from the germline V gene are SEHNR and FQNEAQ (reference sequence). V was pared by 2 bases and J by 2 bases, with 10 bases between. DNA for the CDR3: TGTGCCAGCAGCTTACAACAAGGCGCCTACGAGCAGTACTTC. This codes for CASSLQQGAYEQYF.

This rearrangement joins TRBV2 to TRBJ2-7; TRBD2 is a possible D gene (5 bases). The CDR3 is 15 amino acids. Trimming pared 10 bases from V and 3 bases from J, leaving 22 bases between. Looked up from germline, CDR1 is SNHLY and CDR2 is FYNNEI. The CDR3 DNA sequence: TGTGCCAACAAATACGAGGGTGGCCACAACTACGAGCAGTACTTC. Its protein is CANKYEGGHNYEQYF.

This rearrangement joins TRBV27 to TRBJ1-3; D call uncertain. Germline V CDR1 and CDR2: MNHEY, SMNVEV (reference sequence). The CDR3 has 15 residues. Trimming left V 5 bases short and J 4 bases short, with 15 bases between. The CDR3 nucleotides read TGTGCCAGCAGTCCCTCCAGACTAGACGGAAACACCATATATTTT. Translation gives CASSPSRLDGNTIYF.

J is TRBJ1-1 and V is TRBV7-2; 7 bases align to TRBD1. Germline lookup yields CDR1 SGHTA and CDR2 FQGNSA. Trimming cost V 5 bases and J 4 bases; bases outside gene matches: 7. CDR3 length equals 14 residues. The CDR3 loop is CASSPRQGITEAFF. As DNA, the CDR3 is TGTGCCAGCAGCCCCCGACAGGGTATCACTGAAGCTTTCTTT.

In this sample, this clone turned up a few times. The chain employs TRBV4-2 and TRBJ2-2; TRBD2 might be the D (5 bases). Trimming left V 0 bases short and J 7 bases short, with 15 bases between. The V gene's germline CDR1 is LGHNA and CDR2 YNFKEQ. CDR3 length: 16 amino acids. The CDR3 region is CASSQDADLARGELFF. The DNA of the CDR3 is TGTGCCAGCAGCCAAGATGCGGACTTAGCCCGCGGGGAGCTGTTTTTT.

The chain is built from TRBV4-3 and TRBJ2-5, with D unclear. This CDR3 comprises 15 residues. V was clipped by 3 bases and J by 5 bases, with 16 bases between them. CDR1 is LGHNA and CDR2 is YSLEER in the germline V gene. CDR3 sequence: CASSQAAVSWETQYF. CDR3 sequence (DNA): TGCGCCAGCAGCCAGGCCGCCGTGTCCTGGGAGACCCAGTACTTC.

The chain employs TRBV7-2 and TRBJ2-7; D perhaps matches TRBD1 (6 bases). The CDR3 contains 14 residues. Germline CDR1 reads SGHTA; CDR2 reads FQGNSA. V was cut by 5 bases and J by 9 bases, with 20 bases left in between. The CDR3 spells CASSPTGARGGQYF. CDR3 nucleotides: TGTGCCAGCAGCCCGACTGGAGCTCGAGGGGGGCAGTACTTC.

The chain recombines TRBV4-1 with TRBJ2-3; 12 bases are shared with TRBD2. The CDR3 length is 17 residues. Germline V lookup: CDR1 MGHRA, CDR2 YSYEKL. With V trimmed by 1 base and J by 5 bases, 7 bases remained unmatched. In nucleotides, the CDR3 is TGCGCCAGCAGCCAAGCGCCTAGCGGGGGGGCGTTAGATACGCAGTATTTT. Translated, it gives CASSQAPSGGALDTQYF.

The chain links TRBV20-1 to TRBJ1-5; D not resolved. Germline V lookup: CDR1 DFQATT, CDR2 SNEGSKA (reference sequence). The CDR3 loop spans 11 amino acids. V shed 4 bases and J shed 5 bases, with 6 bases lying between them. CDR3: CSATADQPQHF. CDR3 nucleotide sequence: TGCAGTGCTACCGCTGATCAGCCCCAGCATTTT.

The V call is TRBV14, the J call TRBJ2-5; the match to TRBD2 covers 10 bases. Trimming at V came to 1 base and at J to 2 bases, leaving 1 base not matched to a gene. Germline V CDR1 and CDR2: SGHDN, FVKESK. This CDR3 has 15 amino acids. DNA for the CDR3: TGTGCCAGCAGCCAAGCTAGCGGGGGACAAGAGACCCAGTACTTC. Translated, it gives CASSQASGGQETQYF.

The chain carries TRBV9 and TRBJ1-1; 7 bases match TRBD1. The V and J ends lost 4 bases and 2 bases, in that order; junction bases with no gene match: 11. Germline V gene lookup returns CDR1 SGDLS and CDR2 YYNGEE. The CDR3 has 16 residues. CDR3 loop: CASSKLPGQLNTEAFF. The DNA for the CDR3 is TGTGCCAGCAGCAAACTCCCGGGACAGCTAAACACTGAAGCTTTCTTT.

The CDR3 protein is CASSGVRGGEKLFF. CDR3 coding DNA: TGTGCCAGCAGTGGGGTGCGGGGAGGTGAAAAACTGTTTTTT. The gene calls are TRBV25-1 and TRBJ1-4; no definite D call. The CDR3 covers 14 residues. V was trimmed by 4 bases and J by 7 bases, leaving 13 bases between them. Germline V gene sequence: CDR1 MGHDK, CDR2 SYGVNS.

The J gene is TRBJ2-6, the V gene TRBV5-1; D is perhaps TRBD1 (5 bases). Germline CDR1 reads SGHRS; CDR2 reads YFSETQ. V was clipped by 0 bases and J by 1 base, with 8 bases between them. The CDR3 covers 16 residues. The CDR3 DNA sequence: TGCGCCAGCAGCTTGGCTCAGGGTTCTGGGGCCAACGTCCTGACTTTC. Translation gives CASSLAQGSGANVLTF.

This chain joins TRBV7-9 and TRBJ1-1; D remains unclear. The CDR3 length is 12 residues. V gave up 3 bases and J gave up 1 base, with 3 bases separating them. Per the germline V gene, CDR1 is SEHNR and CDR2 is FQNEAQ (reference sequence). The CDR3 nucleotides read TGTGCCAGCAGCTTCAGGAACACTGAAGCTTTCTTT. It specifies CASSFRNTEAFF.

The chain uses TRBV4-3 and TRBJ1-6; a weak D match, TRBD1 (6 bases). Trimming pared 5 bases from V and 3 bases from J, leaving 17 bases between. This CDR3 has 17 amino acids. Germline V gene data show CDR1 as LGHNA and CDR2 as YSLEER. CDR3 sequence reads: CASSKGGGENYNSPLHF. The CDR3, as DNA: TGCGCCAGCAGCAAGGGGGGTGGGGAAAACTATAATTCACCCCTCCACTTT.

The chain recombines TRBV3-1 (or the pseudogene TRBV3-2) with TRBJ2-1; no firm D call. This CDR3 is 13 amino acids long. Trimming left V 3 bases short and J 7 bases short, with 10 bases between. Germline V gives CDR1 LGHDT, CDR2 YNNKEL (reference sequence). The CDR3 loop reads CASSHLFSNEQFF. The CDR3 DNA is TGTGCCAGCAGCCACCTTTTTAGTAATGAGCAGTTCTTC.

This clone was seen a single time. This chain links TRBV11-2 with TRBJ2-7; 8 bases map to TRBD1. Germline lookup yields CDR1 SGHAT and CDR2 FQNNGV. The CDR3 spans 15 residues. V gave up 0 bases and J gave up 6 bases; unmatched junction bases: 7. This CDR3 is CASSLEGRGLGEQYF. The CDR3 nucleotides read TGTGCCAGCAGCTTAGAGGGCAGGGGGCTCGGCGAGCAGTACTTC. The full variable domain, rest sourced from reference TRBV11-2 and TRBJ2-7, is EAGVAQSPRYKIIEKRQSVAFWCNPISGHATLYWYQQILGQGPKLLIQFQNNGVVDDSQLPKDRFSAERLKGVDSTLKIQPAKLEDSAVYLCASSLEGRGLGEQYFGPGTRLTVT.

The rearrangement uses TRBV15 and TRBJ1-1; TRBD1 aligns across 7 bases. Germline CDR1 reads LNHNV; CDR2 reads YYDKDF (reference sequence). V lost 0 bases, J lost 5 bases, and 6 bases stayed unmatched. The CDR3 sequence is 15 residues long. The CDR3 DNA is TGTGCCACCAGCAGAGATTCCAGGGGGAAGACTGAAGCTTTCTTT. Translation gives CATSRDSRGKTEAFF.

The chain employs TRBV29-1 and TRBJ1-2; D is unclear. Trimming took off 2 bases at V and 7 bases at J, with 11 bases between the two ends. The germline gives CDR1 SQVTM, CDR2 ANQGSEA. This CDR3 region has 12 residues. CDR3 in amino acids: CSVELASGGYTF. In nucleotides, the CDR3 is TGCAGCGTTGAATTGGCATCGGGTGGCTACACCTTC.

The chain links TRBV11-2 to TRBJ1-1; the D is unclear. The CDR3 sequence is 15 residues long. Germline V gene lookup returns CDR1 SGHAT and CDR2 FQNNGV. Trimming stripped 5 bases from V and 1 base from J, with 14 bases between. This CDR3 is CASSTALRQNTEAFF. In DNA form, the CDR3 reads TGTGCCAGCAGCACCGCCTTAAGACAGAACACTGAAGCTTTCTTT.

The chain combines TRBV3-1 (or the pseudogene TRBV3-2) with TRBJ1-4; perhaps TRBD1 as D (5 bases). Germline V gene lookup returns CDR1 LGHDT and CDR2 YNNKEL (reference sequence). Trimming cost V 4 bases and J 0 bases, with 9 bases left between them. This CDR3 has 15 residues. CDR3: CASSLQGTTNEKLFF. In DNA form, the CDR3 reads TGTGCCAGCAGCCTCCAGGGAACAACTAATGAAAAACTGTTTTTT.